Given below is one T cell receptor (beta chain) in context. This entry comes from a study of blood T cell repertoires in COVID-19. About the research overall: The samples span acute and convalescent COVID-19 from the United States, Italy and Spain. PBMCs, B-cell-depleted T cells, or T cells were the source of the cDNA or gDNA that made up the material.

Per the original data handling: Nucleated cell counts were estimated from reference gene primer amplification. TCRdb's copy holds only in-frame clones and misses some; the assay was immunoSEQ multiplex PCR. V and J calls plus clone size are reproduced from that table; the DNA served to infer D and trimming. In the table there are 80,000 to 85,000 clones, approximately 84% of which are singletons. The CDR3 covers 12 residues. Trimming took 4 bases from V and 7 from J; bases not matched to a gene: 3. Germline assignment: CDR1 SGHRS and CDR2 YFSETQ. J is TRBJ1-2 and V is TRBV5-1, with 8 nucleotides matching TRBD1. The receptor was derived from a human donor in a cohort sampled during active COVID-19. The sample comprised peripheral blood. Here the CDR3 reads CASSDGQGGYTF. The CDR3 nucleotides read TGCGCCAGCAGCGATGGACAGGGTGGCTACACCTTC.